One and the same sample provided the 20 T cell receptor beta chains below, sequenced in a study of cytomegalovirus exposure and HLA in healthy donors. Sequencing used immunoSEQ multiplex PCR; TCRdb keeps in-frame clones, though not all of them. The data contain hundreds of thousands of clones, 83% of them singletons. Sequenced sample: PBMCs. These receptors were taken from a woman aged 18-30 years in good health and CMV-seronegative.

V gene TRBV2 combines with J gene TRBJ1-3; no definite D call. CDR3 length equals 14 residues. With 5 bases removed from V and 0 bases from J, the gap between germline ends came to 8 bases. Germline CDR1 is SNHLY and CDR2 is FYNNEI. This CDR3 is CASSRSTSGNTIYF. The CDR3 DNA is TGTGCCAGCAGTAGATCCACCTCTGGAAACACCATATATTTT.

This clone has just a few counts. The rearrangement uses TRBV6-5 and TRBJ1-6; 8 nucleotides match TRBD1. Germline CDR1 and CDR2: MNHEY and SVGAGI. This CDR3 is built from 14 residues. Trimming removed 6 bases from V and 9 bases from J; junction bases left unmatched: 7. CDR3 amino acids: CASRMGQAPSPLHF. Written as DNA, the CDR3 is TGTGCCAGCAGGATGGGACAGGCCCCTTCACCCCTCCACTTT.

V gene TRBV2 combines with J gene TRBJ2-7; 7 nucleotides agree with TRBD2. CDR3 length equals 15 residues. CDR1 is SNHLY, CDR2 FYNNEI, per germline. V lost 8 bases and J lost 3; bases outside the gene matches: 13. CDR3 sequence (DNA): TGTGCCAGCCTCCGTTCCGGGACTACGGGCTACGAGCAGTACTTC. It specifies CASLRSGTTGYEQYF.

The CDR3 reads CSVEDLGKGGAKAFF. The CDR3 DNA is TGCAGCGTTGAAGATTTGGGGAAAGGGGGGGCCAAAGCTTTCTTT. The V gene is TRBV29-1, the J gene TRBJ1-1; tentatively, D is TRBD1 (6 bases). The CDR3 loop spans 15 amino acids. CDR1 is SQVTM and CDR2 is ANQGSEA in the germline V gene. Between the trimmed V and J ends, which lost 0 bases and 9 bases, there was a span of 20 bases.

This clone has only a few counts. V and J are TRBV5-6 and TRBJ2-7, with 9 nucleotides matching TRBD2. The trim removed 2 bases at V and 3 bases at J, leaving 15 bases unmatched. The CDR3 is 18 residues long. CDR1 is SGHDT, CDR2 YYEEEE, per germline. DNA of the CDR3: TGTGCCAGCAGCTTAGGATCCCACGGACTAGCGAGCAACTACGAGCAGTACTTC. Its protein is CASSLGSHGLASNYEQYF.

This clone was counted between two and nine times. V and J are TRBV4-2 and TRBJ1-1, with D possibly TRBD1 on 5 matching bases. V was shortened by 0 bases and J by 6 bases, with 14 bases between the two germline ends. This CDR3 region has 15 residues. Germline CDR1 is LGHNA and CDR2 is YNFKEQ. CDR3 in DNA: TGTGCCAGCAGCCAAGAAGGGACCCCAGGCGCTGAAGCTTTCTTT. Translated: CASSQEGTPGAEAFF.

Details on this clone: This may be a read error: a much more frequent sequence differs by one nucleotide. The rearrangement uses TRBV5-1 and TRBJ2-7, with D possibly matching TRBD2 (5 bases). The V gene's germline CDR1 is SGHRS and CDR2 YFSETQ. CDR3 length equals 14 residues. Trimming cost V 0 bases and J 2 bases, with 9 bases left between them. CDR3 DNA: TGCGCCAGCAGCTTGGCCGGGCGGGCCTACGAGCAGTACTTC. Amino acid sequence: CASSLAGRAYEQYF.

This clone was detected only once. The chain carries TRBV14 and TRBJ1-4, with a possible D match to TRBD1 (6 bases). Trimming took 0 bases from V and 9 from J, leaving 14 bases between them. The CDR3 is made up of 15 amino acids. The germline CDR1 and CDR2 sequences are SGHDN and FVKESK. DNA of the CDR3: TGTGCCAGCAGCCAAGATGGGTCCAGGGGCCAAAAACTGTTTTTT. Protein product: CASSQDGSRGQKLFF.

The CDR3 DNA follows: TGTGCCTGGAGTTTTCAATTCAATGAGCAGTTCTTC. Protein: CAWSFQFNEQFF. The chain carries TRBV30 and TRBJ2-1; D call uncertain. In germline, CDR1 is GTSNPN, CDR2 SVGIG (reference sequence). V lost 2 bases and J lost 6, with 8 bases in between. This CDR3 spans 12 amino acids. Together with reference TRBV30 and TRBJ2-1, the CDR3 gives the full variable domain: SQTIHQWPATLVQPVGSPLSLECTVEGTSNPNLYWYRQAAGRGLQLLFYSVGIGQISSEVPQNLSASRPQDRQFILSSKKLLLSDSGFYLCAWSFQFNEQFFGPGTRLTVL.

V usage is TRBV6-5 and J usage is TRBJ2-7; D ambiguous. The V end lost 4 bases, the J end lost 4 bases, and 14 bases lay between the germline ends. CDR1 is MNHEY and CDR2 is SVGAGI in the germline V gene. CDR3 size: 14 residues. This CDR3 is CASSFGRTDYEQYF. Written as DNA, the CDR3 is TGTGCCAGCAGTTTCGGACGGACGGATTACGAGCAGTACTTC.

This chain links TRBV2 with TRBJ2-1; D is unclear. The germline V gene has CDR1 SNHLY and CDR2 FYNNEI. The CDR3 extends over 15 amino acids. V lost 4 bases to trimming and J lost 2 bases, with 12 bases between them. The CDR3 nucleotides read TGTGCCAGCAGTGGTGGAACGGTCACCTACAATGAGCAGTTCTTC. It codes for CASSGGTVTYNEQFF.

This chain joins TRBV6-5 and TRBJ1-1; no clear D. CDR1 is MNHEY, CDR2 SVGAGI, per germline. Trimming pared 7 bases from V and 7 bases from J, leaving 16 bases between. The CDR3 is 13 residues long. CDR3 in DNA: TGTGCCAGCAAGGTCGAGCATCGGGGTGAAGCTTTCTTT. Its protein is CASKVEHRGEAFF.

The CDR3 spells CASSLGGDYSNQPQHF. CDR3 coding DNA: TGTGCCAGCAGCTTAGGGGGGGACTATAGCAATCAGCCCCAGCATTTT. V gene TRBV13 combines with J gene TRBJ1-5, with D maybe TRBD1 (5 bases). Germline V gene sequence: CDR1 PRHDT, CDR2 FYEKMQ (reference sequence). Trimming took off 0 bases at V and 0 bases at J, with 9 bases between the two ends. The CDR3 is 16 residues long.

The genes are TRBV9 and TRBJ2-5; TRBD2 matches 7 bases. The CDR3 is made up of 15 amino acids. J was trimmed by 7 bases and V by 4 bases; bases with no gene match: 13. Germline CDR1 reads SGDLS; CDR2 reads YYNGEE. The CDR3 here is CASSPREVAVGTQYF. The CDR3 DNA reads as TGTGCCAGCAGCCCCCGGGAGGTAGCGGTGGGGACCCAGTACTTC.

The V and J genes are TRBV2 and TRBJ2-3, with D perhaps matching TRBD1 or TRBD2 (5 bases each). CDR1 and CDR2 from the germline V gene are SNHLY and FYNNEI. CDR3 length equals 13 residues. V was clipped by 10 bases and J by 4 bases, with 15 bases between them. CDR3 sequence: CATPGPVPDTQYF. CDR3 in DNA: TGTGCCACCCCGGGGCCTGTCCCAGATACGCAGTATTTT.

This clone showed up just a few times. The chain couples TRBV5-1 to TRBJ2-2; TRBD2 matches at 8 bases. Germline V gives CDR1 SGHRS, CDR2 YFSETQ. The J segment lost 5 bases and the V segment lost 0 bases, leaving 6 bases of the junction unmatched. The CDR3 length is 16 residues. Written as DNA, the CDR3 is TGCGCCAGCAGCTTGGTTAGCGGGATAGGGACCGGGGAGCTGTTTTTT. The encoded protein is CASSLVSGIGTGELFF. The full variable domain, rest sourced from reference TRBV5-1 and TRBJ2-2, is KAGVTQTPRYLIKTRGQQVTLSCSPISGHRSVSWYQQTPGQGLQFLFEYFSETQRNKGNFPGRFSGRQFSNSRSEMNVSTLELGDSALYLCASSLVSGIGTGELFFGEGSRLTVL.

CDR3 bases: TGCGCCAGCAGCCAAGATCTTGAGGGGGTCCTCGGAGAAGCTTTCTTT. Its translation is CASSQDLEGVLGEAFF. The chain has TRBV4-1 and TRBJ1-1; a possible D gene is TRBD1 (6 bases). The V end was cut by 0 bases, the J end by 8 bases, with 19 bases between. In germline, CDR1 is MGHRA, CDR2 YSYEKL. The CDR3 spans 16 residues.

The J gene is TRBJ2-7, the V gene TRBV5-6; 13 bases fit TRBD2. With V trimmed by 3 bases and J by 1 base, 10 bases remained unmatched. Germline CDR1 SGHDT, CDR2 YYEEEE. The CDR3 spans 18 residues. As DNA, the CDR3 is TGTGCCAGCAGCTGGCTGCCGGGACTAGCGGGATCTTCCTACGAGCAGTACTTC. This translates into CASSWLPGLAGSSYEQYF.

The V gene is TRBV5-5, the J gene TRBJ2-2; D is undetermined. Germline CDR1 SGHKS, CDR2 YYEKEE (reference sequence). Trimming shortened V by 2 bases and J by 4 bases, and 0 bases separated the two germline ends. The CDR3 extends over 11 amino acids. For the CDR3, the DNA is TGTGCCAGCAGCTTCACCGGGGAGCTGTTTTTT. It codes for CASSFTGELFF.

The chain couples TRBV5-1 to TRBJ2-2, with TRBD2 identical over 9 bases. The CDR3 sequence is 16 residues long. With 4 bases clipped from V and 3 bases from J, the junction kept 7 bases outside the gene matches. In germline, CDR1 is SGHRS, CDR2 YFSETQ. This CDR3 reads CASSLLAGADTGELFF. CDR3 DNA sequence: TGCGCCAGCAGCCTGTTAGCGGGGGCCGACACCGGGGAGCTGTTTTTT.